The 31 T cell receptor beta chains given below trace back to one sample, sequenced in a study of T cells in localized non-small cell lung cancer. Profiling relied on immunoSEQ multiplex PCR, and the TCRdb table lists in-frame clones only, not all of them. The data contain over 20,000 clones, approximately 91% of them singletons. Sequenced material: peripheral blood mononuclear cells, taken before any cancer treatment. All receptors derive from a male donor older than 55 with stage II lung adenocarcinoma.

The chain is built from TRBV4-2 and TRBJ2-2; TRBD2 agrees at 14 bases. V dropped 5 bases and J dropped 8; count of bases not matched to a gene: 7. Germline lookup yields CDR1 LGHNA and CDR2 YNFKEQ. This CDR3 contains 16 residues. The CDR3 DNA is TGTGCCAGCAGCGCCGGGACTAGCGGGAGAGGTGGGGAGCTGTTTTTT. This translates into CASSAGTSGRGGELFF.

The rearrangement links TRBV11-2 to TRBJ1-1; TRBD1 matches 9 bases. Germline CDR1 reads SGHAT; CDR2 reads FQNNGV. The trim removed 5 bases at V and 1 base at J, leaving 8 bases unmatched. The CDR3 covers 16 residues. The CDR3 DNA reads as TGTGCCAGCAGCGCCCGGGGACAGGGAGCGAACACTGAAGCTTTCTTT. As protein: CASSARGQGANTEAFF.

The chain recombines TRBV19 with TRBJ1-1; 7 bases fit TRBD1. Trimming at V came to 7 bases and at J to 0 bases, leaving 14 bases not matched to a gene. Germline CDR1 and CDR2: LNHDA and SQIVND (reference sequence). This CDR3 comprises 17 residues. CDR3: CASNSQWTGLMNTEAFF. CDR3 nucleotides: TGTGCCAGTAACTCTCAATGGACAGGCCTCATGAACACTGAAGCTTTCTTT.

This clone showed up just a few times. This chain joins TRBV7-2 and TRBJ1-5; D unclear. V was pared by 4 bases and J by 2 bases, with 6 bases between. The CDR3 consists of 13 residues. In germline, CDR1 is SGHTA, CDR2 FQGNSA. CDR3 in amino acids: CASSSHRNQPQHF. DNA of the CDR3: TGTGCCAGCAGCTCCCACCGCAATCAGCCCCAGCATTTT.

The rearrangement links TRBV5-4 to TRBJ2-5; 13 bases map to TRBD2. V dropped 4 bases and J dropped 5; count of bases not matched to a gene: 8. This CDR3 region has 16 residues. Germline V gives CDR1 SGHNT, CDR2 YYREEE (reference sequence). The CDR3 bases are TGTGCCAGCAGCCGAGGACTAGCGGGAGTTGTGGAGACCCAGTACTTC. This sequence encodes CASSRGLAGVVETQYF. The variable domain in full, with the rest retrieved from reference TRBV5-4 and TRBJ2-5, is ETGVTQSPTHLIKTRGQQVTLRCSSQSGHNTVSWYQQALGQGPQFIFQYYREEENGRGNFPPRFSGLQFPNYSSELNVNALELDDSALYLCASSRGLAGVVETQYFGPGTRLLVL.

This clone showed up just a few times. The rearrangement uses TRBV16 and TRBJ1-2; TRBD1 matches 8 bases. CDR3 length equals 14 residues. Germline V lookup: CDR1 KGHSY, CDR2 FQNENV. V gave up 3 bases and J gave up 8 bases; unmatched junction bases: 8. DNA for the CDR3: TGTGCCAGCAGCCACCCGACAGGGGTCCAAGGCTACACCTTC. Its translation: CASSHPTGVQGYTF.

Of note for this clone: Different DNA sequences within this sample yield the same CDR3. The rearrangement uses TRBV12-5 and TRBJ1-4; D gene uncertain. This CDR3 has 13 amino acids. CDR1 and CDR2 (germline): LGHNT, FRNRAP. Trimming took off 9 bases at V and 3 bases at J, with 11 bases between the two ends. This CDR3 reads CARVCQANEKLFF. The CDR3 DNA reads TGTGCTAGGGTGTGCCAGGCTAATGAAAAACTGTTTTTT.

J is TRBJ1-2 and V is TRBV6-5; perhaps TRBD1 as D (6 bases). V was cut by 6 bases and J by 4 bases, with 12 bases left in between. From germline, CDR1 is MNHEY and CDR2 SVGAGI. The CDR3 loop spans 13 amino acids. CDR3: CASRPGQSYGYTF. The CDR3 nucleotides are TGTGCCAGCAGGCCCGGACAGAGCTATGGCTACACCTTC.

With respect to this clone: Germline is not matched at one junction end, which may reflect a read error. This chain joins TRBV6-1 and TRBJ2-2, with TRBD2 as a possible D gene (6 bases). Looked up from germline, CDR1 is MNHNS and CDR2 is SASEGT. The CDR3 loop spans 16 amino acids. The CDR3 region has the DNA TGTGCCATCAGTGAGTCGAGGGGACTTTACACCGGGGAGCTGTTTTTT. Encoded protein: CAISESRGLYTGELFF.

The J gene is TRBJ1-3, the V gene TRBV19; 10 bases align to TRBD1. Germline loops: CDR1 LNHDA, CDR2 SQIVND (reference sequence). This CDR3 is built from 16 residues. Trimming cost V 5 bases and J 3 bases; bases outside gene matches: 7. The CDR3 DNA reads as TGTGCCAGTAGTCCGACCGGGACAGGGGTTGGAAACACCATATATTTT. As protein: CASSPTGTGVGNTIYF.

The rearrangement links TRBV6-6 to TRBJ2-1, with 7 bases identical to TRBD1. The CDR3 is made up of 15 amino acids. The V segment lost 5 bases and the J segment 2 bases; nucleotides outside the gene matches: 6. The germline CDR1 and CDR2 sequences are MNHNY and SVGAGI (reference sequence). DNA of the CDR3: TGTGCCAGCAGTCCCCTCGGGACAGCCTACAATGAGCAGTTCTTC. Encoded protein: CASSPLGTAYNEQFF.

This rearrangement joins TRBV6-1 to TRBJ2-5, with D hard to call. Trimming shortened V by 6 bases and J by 3 bases, and 5 bases separated the two germline ends. Per germline, CDR1 MNHNS and CDR2 SASEGT. This CDR3 has 11 amino acids. This chain's CDR3 is CASRREETQYF. The CDR3 bases are TGTGCCAGCAGAAGAGAAGAGACCCAGTACTTC.

The chain has TRBV16 and TRBJ1-1; D is unclear. The CDR3 has 13 amino acids. Trimming removed 1 base from V and 10 bases from J, with 13 bases in between. Germline values: CDR1 KGHSY, CDR2 FQNENV. CDR3 nucleotide sequence: TGTGCCAGCAGCCAATTGTTGGGCCTAGGAGCTTTCTTT. Encoded protein: CASSQLLGLGAFF.

The J gene is TRBJ2-3, the V gene TRBV28; D is undetermined. The length of the CDR3 is 15 residues. Germline-derived CDR1 and CDR2 are MDHEN and SYDVKM. Trimming took off 2 bases at V and 2 bases at J, with 11 bases between the two ends. This CDR3 reads CASSLGGRYTDTQYF. The CDR3, as DNA: TGTGCCAGCAGTTTAGGCGGCCGATACACAGATACGCAGTATTTT. Supplemented by reference TRBV28 and TRBJ2-3, the full variable domain reads DVKVTQSSRYLVKRTGEKVFLECVQDMDHENMFWYRQDPGLGLRLIYFSYDVKMKEKGDIPEGYSVSREKKERFSLILESASTNQTSMYLCASSLGGRYTDTQYFGPGTRLTVL.

This chain links TRBV10-3 with TRBJ1-1; TRBD1 matches 9 bases. V shed 6 bases and J 3 bases; nucleotides not matched to a gene: 5. Germline V lookup: CDR1 ENHRY, CDR2 SYGVKD. This CDR3 comprises 14 residues. The CDR3, as DNA: TGTGCCATCAGAGGGGGACAGGGTTACACTGAAGCTTTCTTT. It codes for CAIRGGQGYTEAFF.

The V call is TRBV7-9, the J call TRBJ2-3; D possibly corresponds to TRBD2 (6 bases). In germline, CDR1 is SEHNR, CDR2 FQNEAQ (reference sequence). This CDR3 is built from 15 residues. The ends were cut back, 1 base at V and 1 base at J, with 9 bases in the middle. The CDR3 bases are TGTGCCAGCAGCTTAGTGGCTAGCGGCACAGATACGCAGTATTTT. It yields the protein CASSLVASGTDTQYF.

This clone was counted only a few times. The rearrangement uses TRBV11-2 and TRBJ2-7; TRBD1 might be the D (6 bases). Trimming took 3 bases from V and 5 from J, leaving 17 bases between them. This CDR3 contains 15 residues. Germline V gene data show CDR1 as SGHAT and CDR2 as FQNNGV. Written as DNA, the CDR3 is TGTGCCAGCAGCTTTTACAGGGTAATCTGGAACGAGCAGTACTTC. Its translation: CASSFYRVIWNEQYF.

The chain recombines TRBV20-1 with TRBJ2-7; TRBD1 aligns across 7 bases. CDR1 is DFQATT and CDR2 is SNEGSKA in the germline V gene (reference sequence). The CDR3 covers 11 residues. V shed 5 bases and J 4 bases; nucleotides not matched to a gene: 2. CDR3 residues: CSAEQGYEQYF. CDR3 in DNA: TGCAGTGCTGAACAGGGGTACGAGCAGTACTTC.

This clone has only a few counts. The chain combines TRBV10-1 with TRBJ1-1; D is unclear. Germline V lookup: CDR1 WNHNN, CDR2 SYGVQD (reference sequence). CDR3 length equals 12 residues. V was shortened by 5 bases and J by 5 bases, with 9 bases between the two germline ends. The CDR3 region has the DNA TGCGCCAGCAGTAAAGGGCGTACTGAAGCTTTCTTT. Its translation: CASSKGRTEAFF.

The chain employs TRBV9 and TRBJ2-4; no clear D gene. Germline V CDR1 and CDR2: SGDLS, YYNGEE. The V end lost 8 bases, the J end lost 3 bases, and 27 bases lay between the germline ends. This CDR3 is 18 amino acids long. CDR3 DNA sequence: TGTGCCAGATTAACGCCCCCCTCGACTGCTAGTTTCAAAAACATTCAGTACTTC. It yields the protein CARLTPPSTASFKNIQYF.

This sequence joins TRBV27 and TRBJ2-7; D is ambiguous. V was trimmed by 6 bases and J by 3 bases, leaving 12 bases between them. CDR1 and CDR2 from the germline V gene are MNHEY and SMNVEV (reference sequence). The CDR3 spans 13 residues. The CDR3 DNA sequence: TGTGCCAGCAGCTCCCTTCCTATCTACGAGCAGTACTTC. It specifies CASSSLPIYEQYF.

J is TRBJ1-1 and V is TRBV7-9; TRBD1 is a possible D gene (6 bases). The V end was cut by 3 bases, the J end by 2 bases, with 25 bases between. CDR3 length: 19 amino acids. From germline, CDR1 is SEHNR and CDR2 FQNEAQ (reference sequence). Here the CDR3 reads CASSFWDKILQTLNTEAFF. CDR3 coding DNA: TGTGCCAGCAGCTTTTGGGACAAAATTTTACAAACCCTCAACACTGAAGCTTTCTTT.

The chain carries TRBV16 and TRBJ2-6; no reliable D call. V was clipped by 0 bases and J by 2 bases, with 11 bases between them. Germline CDR1 is KGHSY and CDR2 is FQNENV. This CDR3 region has 17 residues. The CDR3 bases are TGTGCCAGCAGCCAATCGGGAAGGGAACCTGGGGCCAACGTCCTGACTTTC. It is translated as CASSQSGREPGANVLTF.

The genes are TRBV29-1 and TRBJ2-3; D possibly corresponds to TRBD1 (5 bases). V was trimmed by 3 bases and J by 4 bases, leaving 17 bases between them. The CDR3 runs to 15 residues. The V gene's germline CDR1 is SQVTM and CDR2 ANQGSEA. The CDR3 region has the DNA TGCAGCGTTGATTCAGGGTCGGGCACCCCAGATACGCAGTATTTT. It is translated as CSVDSGSGTPDTQYF.

This clone has only one observation. This chain joins TRBV5-1 and TRBJ2-1; 12 bases map to TRBD2. CDR3 length: 20 residues. After removal of 4 bases from V and 1 base from J, the junction contained 15 bases not matched to a gene. CDR1 SGHRS and CDR2 YFSETQ come from the germline V gene. CDR3 loop: CASSDHLQTSGSWSYNEQFF. The CDR3 DNA follows: TGCGCCAGCAGCGATCACCTACAGACTAGCGGGAGCTGGTCCTACAATGAGCAGTTCTTC.

The chain joins TRBV7-6 to TRBJ2-5; perhaps D is TRBD1 or TRBD2 (5 bases each). CDR1 SGHVS and CDR2 FNYEAQ come from the germline V gene. Trimming stripped 3 bases from V and 5 bases from J, with 19 bases between. The CDR3 has 16 amino acids. This CDR3 reads CASSFRGARGRETQYF. CDR3 DNA sequence: TGTGCCAGCAGCTTTAGAGGGGCACGGGGCCGGGAGACCCAGTACTTC.

This sequence joins TRBV7-2 and TRBJ2-3; possibly TRBD2 for D (5 bases). Germline-derived CDR1 and CDR2 are SGHTA and FQGNSA. This CDR3 spans 15 amino acids. V shed 2 bases and J shed 5 bases, with 14 bases lying between them. CDR3 region: CASSLHSRVGDTQYF. Here the CDR3 DNA reads TGTGCCAGCAGCTTACACTCGCGGGTGGGAGATACGCAGTATTTT.

This rearrangement joins TRBV4-2 to TRBJ2-3; the match to TRBD2 covers 12 bases. Trimming took 3 bases from V and 5 from J; bases not matched to a gene: 9. Germline CDR1 reads LGHNA; CDR2 reads YNFKEQ. The CDR3 length is 17 residues. The CDR3 region is CASSQVHGLAGRDTQYF. CDR3 nucleotides: TGTGCCAGCAGCCAGGTCCACGGACTAGCGGGGAGAGATACGCAGTATTTT.

The CDR3 nucleotides are TGTGCCAGCAGCCTTGTGGACAGGGAAGCTTTCTTT. Protein sequence: CASSLVDREAFF. The chain uses TRBV14 and TRBJ1-1; TRBD1 matches at 7 bases. Germline CDR1 SGHDN, CDR2 FVKESK. The CDR3 spans 12 residues. After removal of 4 bases from V and 8 bases from J, the junction contained 4 bases not matched to a gene.

The V call is TRBV14, the J call TRBJ1-2; D gene ambiguous. This CDR3 contains 15 residues. CDR1 and CDR2 from the germline V gene are SGHDN and FVKESK. Trimming left V 1 base short and J 7 bases short, with 16 bases between. In DNA form, the CDR3 reads TGTGCCAGCAGCCAAGTTGGGCAGAATTCCGCTGGCTACACCTTC. Translated: CASSQVGQNSAGYTF.

This rearrangement joins TRBV27 to TRBJ2-1, with D unclear. CDR1 and CDR2 (germline): MNHEY, SMNVEV (reference sequence). The CDR3 runs 13 residues. Deletions cut 2 bases from V and 6 bases from J, with 8 bases between. The CDR3, as DNA: TGTGCCAGCAGTTTAAGAACCCTCAATGAGCAGTTCTTC. Translated: CASSLRTLNEQFF.